Detailed here is one T cell receptor (beta chain). This clone was detected once. Its antigen target is currently unknown. Base qualities are missing; no much larger clone stands one base away. Samples came from patients with Merkel cell carcinoma. The sample originates from a study of T cells and Merkel cell carcinoma outcomes (TCRdb year 2020). Some background on the complete study: In patients with Merkel cell carcinoma, researchers looked at whether the T-cell repertoire of the tumor, along with T-cell density, could predict clinical outcome. Points the paper makes about the study in general: According to the report, clinical outcomes in Merkel cell carcinoma patients could be predicted using T-cell density together with features of the T-cell repertoire.

The CDR1 and CDR2 encoded by the germline V gene (reference sequence) are SGHAT and FQDESV. Its CDR3 holds 17 amino acids, cysteine through phenylalanine. The kept DNA is CDR3 alone, 51 bases in frame from the first base. V is trimmed back by 0 bases and J by 3 bases, and the junction contains 1 base that no gene match accounts for. The receptor library was made with the immunoSEQ multiplex PCR assay. TCRdb retrieved this table from immuneACCESS and kept in-frame rearrangements only. Not all clones are present; in checked studies, unresolved V genes account for under half, and no reason is known for the remainder. The sample table holds 500 to 550 clones, of which approximately 90% were seen once. The ten largest clonotypes hold roughly a tenth of the sample.

The rearranged chain carries TRBV11-1 and TRBJ2-2, with 13 bases in between that match TRBD2. This TCR was sampled from a human donor with Merkel cell carcinoma. What was sequenced was tumor tissue from Merkel cell carcinoma. Read as DNA, the sequence is TGTGCCAGCAGCTTAGCGACTAGCGGGGGGTACACCGGGGAGCTGTTTTTT. It translates as CASSLATSGGYTGELFF.